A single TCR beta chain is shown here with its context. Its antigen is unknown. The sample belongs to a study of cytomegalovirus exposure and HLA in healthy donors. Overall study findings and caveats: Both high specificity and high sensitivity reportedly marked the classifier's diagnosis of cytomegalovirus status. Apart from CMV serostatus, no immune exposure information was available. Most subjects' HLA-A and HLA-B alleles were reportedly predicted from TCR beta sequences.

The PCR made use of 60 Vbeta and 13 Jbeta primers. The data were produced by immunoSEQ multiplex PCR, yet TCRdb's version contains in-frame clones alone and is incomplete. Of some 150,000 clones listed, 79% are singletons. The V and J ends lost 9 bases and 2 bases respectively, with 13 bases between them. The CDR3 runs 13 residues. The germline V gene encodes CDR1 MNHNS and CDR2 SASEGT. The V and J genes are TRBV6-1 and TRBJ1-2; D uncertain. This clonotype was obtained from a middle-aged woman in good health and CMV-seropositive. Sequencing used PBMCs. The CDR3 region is CASARSRNYGYTF. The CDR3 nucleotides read TGTGCCAGTGCGAGATCGAGGAACTATGGCTACACCTTC.